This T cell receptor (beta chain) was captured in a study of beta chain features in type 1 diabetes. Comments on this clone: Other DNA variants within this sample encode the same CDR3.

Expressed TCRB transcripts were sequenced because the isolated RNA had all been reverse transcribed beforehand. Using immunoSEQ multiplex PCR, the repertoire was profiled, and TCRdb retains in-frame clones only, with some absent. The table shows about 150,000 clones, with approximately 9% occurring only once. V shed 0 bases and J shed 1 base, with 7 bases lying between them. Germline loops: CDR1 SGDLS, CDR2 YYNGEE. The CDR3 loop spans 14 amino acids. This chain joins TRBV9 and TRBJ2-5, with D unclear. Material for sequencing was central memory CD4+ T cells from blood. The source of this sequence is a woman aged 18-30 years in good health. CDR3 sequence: CASSVGGTQETQYF. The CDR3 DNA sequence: TGTGCCAGCAGCGTAGGAGGTACCCAAGAGACCCAGTACTTC.